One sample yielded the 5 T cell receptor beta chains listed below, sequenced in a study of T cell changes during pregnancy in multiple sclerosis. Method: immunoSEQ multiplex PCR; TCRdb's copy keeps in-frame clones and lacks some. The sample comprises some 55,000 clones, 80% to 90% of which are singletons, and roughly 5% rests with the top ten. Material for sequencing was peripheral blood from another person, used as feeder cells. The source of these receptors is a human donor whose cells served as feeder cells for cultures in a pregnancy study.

The CDR3 reads CAWSFSSGSWNEQFF. The DNA for the CDR3 is TGTGCCTGGAGTTTCTCTAGCGGGAGTTGGAATGAGCAGTTCTTC. V gene TRBV30 combines with J gene TRBJ2-1; TRBD2 matches 10 bases. With 2 bases clipped from V and 7 bases from J, the junction kept 8 bases outside the gene matches. Germline-derived CDR1 and CDR2 are GTSNPN and SVGIG (reference sequence). The CDR3 consists of 15 residues.

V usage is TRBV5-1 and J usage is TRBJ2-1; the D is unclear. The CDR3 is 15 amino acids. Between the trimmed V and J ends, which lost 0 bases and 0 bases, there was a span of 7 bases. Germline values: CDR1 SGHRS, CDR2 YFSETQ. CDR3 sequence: CASSLGDVSYNEQFF. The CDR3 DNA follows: TGCGCCAGCAGCTTGGGCGACGTCTCCTACAATGAGCAGTTCTTC.

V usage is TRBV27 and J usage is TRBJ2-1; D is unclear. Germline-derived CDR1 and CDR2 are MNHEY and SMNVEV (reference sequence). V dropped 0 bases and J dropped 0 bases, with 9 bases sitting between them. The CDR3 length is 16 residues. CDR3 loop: CASSLSLPDSYNEQFF. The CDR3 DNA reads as TGTGCCAGCAGTTTATCGCTACCCGACTCCTACAATGAGCAGTTCTTC.

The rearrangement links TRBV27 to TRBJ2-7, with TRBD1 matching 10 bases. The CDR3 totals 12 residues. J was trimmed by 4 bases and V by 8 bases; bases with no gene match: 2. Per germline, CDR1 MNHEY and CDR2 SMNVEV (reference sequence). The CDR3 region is CASGTGVYEQYF. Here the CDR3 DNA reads TGTGCCAGCGGGACAGGGGTTTACGAGCAGTACTTC.

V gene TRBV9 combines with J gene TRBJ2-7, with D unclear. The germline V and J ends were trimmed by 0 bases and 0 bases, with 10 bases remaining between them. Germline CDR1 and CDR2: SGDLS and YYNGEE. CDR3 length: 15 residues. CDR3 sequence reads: CASSVELRDSYEQYF. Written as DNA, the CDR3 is TGTGCCAGCAGCGTAGAACTCCGAGACTCCTACGAGCAGTACTTC.